Listed here are 13 T cell receptor beta chains from one sample, sequenced in a study of OX40 agonist ivuxolimab in advanced cancers. The assay was immunoSEQ multiplex PCR, and TCRdb's table has in-frame clones only and misses some. The profile shows some 68,000 clones, roughly nine tenths of them singletons. Sequences were derived from CD4+ or CD8+ T cells sorted from blood, sampled in a trial of the OX40 agonist ivuxolimab. The receptors originated from an adult with an advanced solid tumor such as melanoma, head and neck, liver or kidney cancer.

The rearrangement uses TRBV5-1 and TRBJ2-7; a weak D match, TRBD1 (6 bases). Trimming pared 4 bases from V and 2 bases from J, leaving 13 bases between. Looked up from germline, CDR1 is SGHRS and CDR2 is YFSETQ. The CDR3 sequence is 14 residues long. CDR3 sequence (DNA): TGCGCCAGCAGCCCTGCAGGGGCGGCCTACGAGCAGTACTTC. It specifies CASSPAGAAYEQYF.

This rearrangement joins TRBV28 to TRBJ1-3, with D uncertain. V was cut by 6 bases and J by 5 bases, with 23 bases left in between. CDR1 and CDR2 from the germline V gene are MDHEN and SYDVKM. The CDR3 consists of 17 residues. CDR3 sequence reads: CASSTPGIPLRRNTIYF. As DNA, the CDR3 is TGTGCCAGCAGCACCCCCGGGATCCCACTGAGAAGAAACACCATATATTTT.

This clone was counted a single time. The V call is TRBV9, the J call TRBJ2-5, with 12 nucleotides matching TRBD1. Germline-derived CDR1 and CDR2 are SGDLS and YYNGEE. Trimming at V came to 2 bases and at J to 4 bases, leaving 3 bases not matched to a gene. The CDR3 consists of 15 residues. In DNA form, the CDR3 reads TGTGCCAGCAGCGTCGGGACAGGGGGCGTAGAGACCCAGTACTTC. Its protein product is CASSVGTGGVETQYF.

The chain is built from TRBV2 and TRBJ2-7, with D possibly matching TRBD2 (5 bases). Per germline, CDR1 SNHLY and CDR2 FYNNEI. The CDR3 covers 14 residues. The V end was cut by 5 bases, the J end by 1 base, with 12 bases between. Here the CDR3 DNA reads TGTGCCAGCAGTCGGGAATTGGGATCCTACGAGCAGTACTTC. This codes for CASSRELGSYEQYF. Using reference TRBV2 and TRBJ2-7 for the parts outside the CDR3, the full variable domain is EPEVTQTPSHQVTQMGQEVILRCVPISNHLYFYWYRQILGQKVEFLVSFYNNEISEKSEIFDDQFSVERPDGSNFTLKIRSTKLEDSAMYFCASSRELGSYEQYFGPGTRLTVT.

The V call is TRBV7-9, the J call TRBJ1-3; D is uncertain. This CDR3 contains 18 residues. Germline V lookup: CDR1 SEHNR, CDR2 FQNEAQ (reference sequence). V was shortened by 1 base and J by 0 bases, with 16 bases between the two germline ends. As DNA, the CDR3 is TGTGCCAGCAGCTTAGAAAGAACGAGGACCCTCTCTGGAAACACCATATATTTT. This gives the protein CASSLERTRTLSGNTIYF.

This clone has just a few counts. The V and J genes are TRBV9 and TRBJ2-2; the D is unclear. V lost 3 bases and J 5 bases, leaving 17 bases between the germline ends. The CDR3 is 16 residues long. Looked up from germline, CDR1 is SGDLS and CDR2 is YYNGEE. DNA of the CDR3: TGTGCCAGCAGCGCCAGACGTGTGGGTATTACCGGGGAGCTGTTTTTT. As protein: CASSARRVGITGELFF. The variable domain in full, with the rest retrieved from reference TRBV9 and TRBJ2-2, is DSGVTQTPKHLITATGQRVTLRCSPRSGDLSVYWYQQSLDQGLQFLIQYYNGEERAKGNILERFSAQQFPDLHSELNLSSLELGDSALYFCASSARRVGITGELFFGEGSRLTVL.

The chain links TRBV5-1 to TRBJ2-7; D is ambiguous. Germline V CDR1 and CDR2: SGHRS, YFSETQ. The CDR3 covers 14 residues. V dropped 1 base and J dropped 3 bases, with 11 bases sitting between them. This CDR3 reads CASSLPQRRYEQYF. The CDR3 coding sequence is TGCGCCAGCAGCTTGCCCCAAAGACGCTACGAGCAGTACTTC.

The rearrangement joins TRBV7-2 to TRBJ2-7, with 10 nucleotides matching TRBD1. Germline-derived CDR1 and CDR2 are SGHTA and FQGNSA. This CDR3 is built from 15 residues. Trimming at V came to 5 bases and at J to 5 bases, leaving 9 bases not matched to a gene. The CDR3 bases are TGTGCCAGCAGCCATTCCGGGACAGGGGAGAACGAGCAGTACTTC. As protein: CASSHSGTGENEQYF.

This CDR3 reads CASSAGGQGGTDTQYF. The CDR3 DNA reads as TGCGCCAGCAGCGCGGGGGGACAGGGCGGCACAGATACGCAGTATTTT. V and J are TRBV5-1 and TRBJ2-3; D may be TRBD1 (9 bases). Trimming took 4 bases from V and 1 from J, leaving 16 bases between them. The CDR3 is 16 residues long. The germline V gene has CDR1 SGHRS and CDR2 YFSETQ.

This clone was seen a few times. The CDR3 coding sequence is TGTGCCAGCTCACCAGGGGGATACACCATATATTTT. Translating it yields CASSPGGYTIYF. The chain combines TRBV18 with TRBJ1-3; a possible D gene is TRBD1 (5 bases). Germline-derived CDR1 and CDR2 are KGHSH and LQKENI. The germline V and J ends were trimmed by 2 bases and 8 bases, with 7 bases remaining between them. This CDR3 is 12 amino acids long.

This clone occurred once. The chain combines TRBV18 with TRBJ2-7, with D unresolved. The germline V gene has CDR1 KGHSH and CDR2 LQKENI. V lost 5 bases and J lost 0, with 14 bases in between. The CDR3 is 15 amino acids. CDR3 amino acids: CASSNTKHLSYEQYF. The CDR3 DNA reads as TGTGCCAGCTCAAACACAAAACATCTCTCCTACGAGCAGTACTTC.

This chain links TRBV2 with TRBJ2-3; possible D gene TRBD1, 5 bases. The CDR3 is made up of 14 amino acids. Germline lookup yields CDR1 SNHLY and CDR2 FYNNEI. Between the trimmed V and J ends, which lost 4 bases and 4 bases, there was a span of 12 bases. CDR3 sequence reads: CASSGTRVSDTQYF. CDR3 sequence (DNA): TGTGCCAGCAGTGGGACCAGGGTATCAGATACGCAGTATTTT.

In DNA, the CDR3 is TGTGCCAGCAGCGTAGGGGGGGGTTCGGGAGAGACCCAGTACTTC. It specifies CASSVGGGSGETQYF. J is TRBJ2-5 and V is TRBV9, with 7 bases lining up with TRBD2. V lost 0 bases, J lost 4 bases, and 6 bases stayed unmatched. Germline V gene data show CDR1 as SGDLS and CDR2 as YYNGEE. This CDR3 is 15 amino acids long.